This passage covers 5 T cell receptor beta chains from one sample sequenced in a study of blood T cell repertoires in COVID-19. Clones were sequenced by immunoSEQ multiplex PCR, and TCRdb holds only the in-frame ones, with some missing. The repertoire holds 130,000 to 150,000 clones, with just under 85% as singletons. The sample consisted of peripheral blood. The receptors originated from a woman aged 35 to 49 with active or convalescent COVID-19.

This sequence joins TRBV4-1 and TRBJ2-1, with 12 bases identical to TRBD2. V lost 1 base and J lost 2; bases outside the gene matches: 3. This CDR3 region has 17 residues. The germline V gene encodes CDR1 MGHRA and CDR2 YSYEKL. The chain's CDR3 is CASSQGGLAGPYNEQFF. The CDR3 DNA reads TGCGCCAGCAGCCAAGGCGGACTAGCGGGGCCCTACAATGAGCAGTTCTTC.

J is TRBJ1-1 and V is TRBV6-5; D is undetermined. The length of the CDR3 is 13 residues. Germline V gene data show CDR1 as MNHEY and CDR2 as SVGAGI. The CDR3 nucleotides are TGTGCGAGTTACCTTCGGGGTGGCACTGAAGCTTTCTTT. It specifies CASYLRGGTEAFF.

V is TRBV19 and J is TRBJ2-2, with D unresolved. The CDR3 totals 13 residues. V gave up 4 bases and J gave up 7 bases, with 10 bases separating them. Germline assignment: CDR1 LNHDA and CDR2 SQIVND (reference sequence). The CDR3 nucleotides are TGTGCCAGTAGTACAGTCCCCAACGGGGAGCTGTTTTTT. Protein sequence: CASSTVPNGELFF.

Written as DNA, the CDR3 is TGTGCCAGCAGCTTAGCCCGATTTACAGGGGGCAGGGATGGCTACACCTTC. Translation gives CASSLARFTGGRDGYTF. The genes are TRBV7-9 and TRBJ1-2; 9 nucleotides match TRBD1. Germline V gives CDR1 SEHNR, CDR2 FQNEAQ (reference sequence). V was pared by 0 bases and J by 6 bases, with 11 bases of the junction left unmatched. This CDR3 comprises 17 residues.

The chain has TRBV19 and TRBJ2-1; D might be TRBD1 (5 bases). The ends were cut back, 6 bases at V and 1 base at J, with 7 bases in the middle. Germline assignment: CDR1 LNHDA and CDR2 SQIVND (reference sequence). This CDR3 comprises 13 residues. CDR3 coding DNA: TGTGCCAGTAGGAAGGGGTCCTACAATGAGCAGTTCTTC. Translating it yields CASRKGSYNEQFF. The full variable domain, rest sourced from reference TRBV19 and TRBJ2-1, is DGGITQSPKYLFRKEGQNVTLSCEQNLNHDAMYWYRQDPGQGLRLIYYSQIVNDFQKGDIAEGYSVSREKKESFPLTVTSAQKNPTAFYLCASRKGSYNEQFFGPGTRLTVL.